This T cell receptor beta chain was sequenced in a study of PD-1 blockade in classical Hodgkin lymphoma. Whole-study results and caveats: Relapsed/refractory patients reportedly had lower baseline diversity than newly diagnosed patients. Nivolumab initiated under 1 year post-ASCT led to patient exclusion. Why the repertoires differ is still unclear, perhaps disease activity or prior therapy. Whereas CD4+ TCR diversity had risen significantly by C4D1, CD8+ TCR diversity had not.

Germline assignment: CDR1 MNHEY and CDR2 SVGAGI. The CDR3 runs 15 residues. V lost 0 bases, J lost 4 bases, and 9 bases lay in between. A remark on this clone: Its antigen is not identified.

Some clones are missing from TCRdb's copy, which holds only in-frame ones; the method was immunoSEQ multiplex PCR. The sample consists of tens of thousands of clones, roughly 65% of them appearing once. Time point given: cycle 4 day 1 (C4D1), after 6 weeks of nivolumab. Brentuximab vedotin exposure varied among the patients, all of whom had relapsed after autologous stem cell transplantation. The TCR sequence derives from a human donor with classical Hodgkin lymphoma. The specimen was peripheral blood mononuclear cells (PBMCs), collected before the fourth cycle of nivolumab. The genes are TRBV6-5 and TRBJ2-2; D call uncertain. The CDR3 DNA sequence: TGTGCCAGCAGTTACTCCTGGGGTGGCACCGGGGAGCTGTTTTTT. Translated: CASSYSWGGTGELFF.